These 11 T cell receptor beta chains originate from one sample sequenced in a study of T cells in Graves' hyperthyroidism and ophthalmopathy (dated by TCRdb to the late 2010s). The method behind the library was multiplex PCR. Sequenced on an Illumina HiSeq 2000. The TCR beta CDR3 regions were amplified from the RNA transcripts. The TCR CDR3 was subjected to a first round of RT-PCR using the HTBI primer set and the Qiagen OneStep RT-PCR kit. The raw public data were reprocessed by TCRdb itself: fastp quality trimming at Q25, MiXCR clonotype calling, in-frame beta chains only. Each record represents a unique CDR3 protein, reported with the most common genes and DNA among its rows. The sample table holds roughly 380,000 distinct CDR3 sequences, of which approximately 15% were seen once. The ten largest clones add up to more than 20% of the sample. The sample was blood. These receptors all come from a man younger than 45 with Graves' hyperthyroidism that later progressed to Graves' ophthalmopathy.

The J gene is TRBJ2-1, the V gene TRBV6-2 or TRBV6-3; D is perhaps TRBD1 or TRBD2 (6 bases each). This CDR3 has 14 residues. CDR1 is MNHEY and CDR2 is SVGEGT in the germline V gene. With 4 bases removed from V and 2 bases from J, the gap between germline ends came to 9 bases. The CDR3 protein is CASSWRGTYNEQFF. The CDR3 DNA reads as TGTGCCAGCAGTTGGAGGGGGACCTACAATGAGCAGTTCTTC.

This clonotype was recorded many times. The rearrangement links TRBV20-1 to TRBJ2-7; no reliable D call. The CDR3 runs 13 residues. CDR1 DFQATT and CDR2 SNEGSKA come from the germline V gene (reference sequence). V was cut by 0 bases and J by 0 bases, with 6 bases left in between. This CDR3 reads CSARDTNSYEQYF. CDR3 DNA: TGCAGTGCTAGAGATACCAACTCCTACGAGCAGTACTTC.

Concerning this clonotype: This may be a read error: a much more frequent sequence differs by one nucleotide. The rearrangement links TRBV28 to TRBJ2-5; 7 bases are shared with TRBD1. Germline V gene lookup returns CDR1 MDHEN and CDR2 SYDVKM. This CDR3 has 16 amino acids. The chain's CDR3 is CAGSSAPRTGVETQYF. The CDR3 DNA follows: TGTGCCGGCAGTTCGGCGCCTCGCACAGGGGTCGAGACCCAGTACTTC.

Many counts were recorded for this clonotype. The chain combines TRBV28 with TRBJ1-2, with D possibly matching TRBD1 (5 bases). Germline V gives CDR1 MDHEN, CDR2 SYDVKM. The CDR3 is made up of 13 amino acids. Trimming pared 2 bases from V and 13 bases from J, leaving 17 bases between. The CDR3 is CASSLAGPRLFTF. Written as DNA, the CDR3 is TGTGCCAGCAGTTTAGCGGGACCCAGGTTGTTCACCTTC.

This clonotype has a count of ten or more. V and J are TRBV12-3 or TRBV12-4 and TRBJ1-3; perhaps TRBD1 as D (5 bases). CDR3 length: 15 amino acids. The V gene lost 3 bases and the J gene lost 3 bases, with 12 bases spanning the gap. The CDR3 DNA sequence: TGTGCCAGCAGTTTTCGGGGGGGTTATGGAAACACCATATATTTT. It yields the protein CASSFRGGYGNTIYF.

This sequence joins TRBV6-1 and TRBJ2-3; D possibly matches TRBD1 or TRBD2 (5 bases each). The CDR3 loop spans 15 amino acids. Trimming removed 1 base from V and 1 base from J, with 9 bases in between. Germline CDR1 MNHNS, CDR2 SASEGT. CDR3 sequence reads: CASSEEPGRTDTQYF. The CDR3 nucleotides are TGTGCCAGCAGTGAAGAGCCGGGGCGCACAGATACGCAGTATTTT.

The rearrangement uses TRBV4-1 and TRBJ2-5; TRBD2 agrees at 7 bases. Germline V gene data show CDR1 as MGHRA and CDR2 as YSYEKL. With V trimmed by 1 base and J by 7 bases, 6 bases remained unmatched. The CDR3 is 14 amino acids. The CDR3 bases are TGCGCCAGCAGCCAAGTCCGGCCGGGGGGGACCCAGTACTTC. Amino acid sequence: CASSQVRPGGTQYF.

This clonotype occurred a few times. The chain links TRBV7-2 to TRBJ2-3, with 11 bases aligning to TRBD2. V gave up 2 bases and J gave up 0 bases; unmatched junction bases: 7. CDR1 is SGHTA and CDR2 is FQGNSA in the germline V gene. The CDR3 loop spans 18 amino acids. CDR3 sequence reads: CASSLLGLAEVSTDTQYF. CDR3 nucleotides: TGTGCCAGCAGCTTATTGGGACTAGCGGAAGTGAGCACAGATACGCAGTATTTT.

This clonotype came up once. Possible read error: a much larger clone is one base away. This chain's CDR3 is CASKELNQLQHF. The CDR3 DNA follows: TGTGCCAGCAAGGAGCTAAATCAGCTCCAGCATTTT. The chain is built from TRBV28 and TRBJ1-5; D unclear. Germline V gives CDR1 MDHEN, CDR2 SYDVKM. The CDR3 length is 12 residues. Combining the CDR3 with reference TRBV28 and TRBJ1-5 gives the whole variable domain DVKVTQSSRYLVKRTGEKVFLECVQDMDHENMFWYRQDPGLGLRLIYFSYDVKMKEKGDIPEGYSVSREKKERFSLILESASTNQTSMYLCASKELNQLQHFGDGTRLSIL.

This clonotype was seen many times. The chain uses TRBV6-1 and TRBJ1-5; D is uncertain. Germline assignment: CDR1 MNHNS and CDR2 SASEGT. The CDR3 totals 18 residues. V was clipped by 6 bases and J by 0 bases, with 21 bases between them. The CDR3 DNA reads TGTGCCAGCAGCCCCGGCAGTCTCAGGCGGTATAGCAATCAGCCCCAGCATTTT. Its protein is CASSPGSLRRYSNQPQHF.

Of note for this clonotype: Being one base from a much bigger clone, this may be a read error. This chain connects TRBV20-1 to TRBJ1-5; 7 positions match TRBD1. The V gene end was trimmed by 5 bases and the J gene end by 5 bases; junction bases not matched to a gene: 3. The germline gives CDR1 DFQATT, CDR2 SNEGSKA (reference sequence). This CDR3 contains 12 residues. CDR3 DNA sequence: TGCAGTGCTCGCACAGGGGATCAGCCCCAGCATTTT. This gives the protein CSARTGDQPQHF.